This T cell receptor beta chain is from a study of shared clonotypes between healthy human individuals. As to this clone: The target antigen is unknown.

Study-wide points: Clonotypes shared by all four sorted-subset donors had higher generation probabilities than non-shared clonotypes. Only blood samples were collected, and tissue repertoires likely differ. A handful of donors showed sharing of 4.5% to 5% of naive CD4 clonotypes. Researchers found naive subsets generally carried larger estimated richness than memory subsets.

V dropped 5 bases and J dropped 1; count of bases not matched to a gene: 4. Per germline, CDR1 MDHEN and CDR2 SYDVKM. The CDR3 is 14 residues long. The table came from immunoSEQ multiplex PCR; TCRdb's copy has only in-frame clones and leaves some out. The sample has roughly 2,500,000 clones; 93% are singletons. The chain joins TRBV28 to TRBJ2-5; 7 bases fit TRBD1. The sequence derives from a young man in good health. Some clones in this sample may be carry-over from other donors' samples. The sequenced material came from naive CD4+ T cells from PBMCs. Subset described: CD45RA+ positively selected. The CDR3 DNA follows: TGTGCCAGCAGTGGGGGACAGCCCCAAGAGACCCAGTACTTC. Translation gives CASSGGQPQETQYF.